This T cell receptor (beta chain) was sequenced for a study of blood T cell repertoires in COVID-19. Using immunoSEQ multiplex PCR, the repertoire was profiled, and TCRdb retains in-frame clones only, with some absent. The sample shows roughly 200,000 clones, 75% to 85% of them seen only once. Sequencing was done on a sample of PBMCs or T cells enriched from blood (not recorded which). The clonotype was recovered from a man in his forties or fifties who had recovered from COVID-19.

CDR3 DNA sequence: TGCGCCAGCAGCTTGGGTCAGGGGGTCTACAATGAGCAGTTCTTC. Protein product: CASSLGQGVYNEQFF. V is TRBV5-1 and J is TRBJ2-1; 7 nucleotides agree with TRBD1. V shed 0 bases and J 3 bases; nucleotides not matched to a gene: 3. Germline CDR1 SGHRS, CDR2 YFSETQ. The CDR3 is made up of 15 amino acids. Filled out from reference TRBV5-1 and TRBJ2-1, the complete variable domain reads KAGVTQTPRYLIKTRGQQVTLSCSPISGHRSVSWYQQTPGQGLQFLFEYFSETQRNKGNFPGRFSGRQFSNSRSEMNVSTLELGDSALYLCASSLGQGVYNEQFFGPGTRLTVL.